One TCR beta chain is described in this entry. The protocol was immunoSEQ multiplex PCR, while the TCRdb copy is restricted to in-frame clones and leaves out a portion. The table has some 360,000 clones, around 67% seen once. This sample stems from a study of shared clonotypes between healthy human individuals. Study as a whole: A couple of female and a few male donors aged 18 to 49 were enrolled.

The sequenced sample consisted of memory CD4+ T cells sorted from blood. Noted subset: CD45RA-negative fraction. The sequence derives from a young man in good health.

The DNA for the CDR3 is TGTGCCAGCAGTGACAGGGTGACGTCTGGGGCCAACGTCCTGACTTTC. Translation gives CASSDRVTSGANVLTF. The V call is TRBV27, the J call TRBJ2-6, with TRBD1 matching over 7 bases. The CDR3 is 16 residues long. Germline CDR1 MNHEY, CDR2 SMNVEV (reference sequence). J was trimmed by 1 base and V by 5 bases; bases with no gene match: 5.